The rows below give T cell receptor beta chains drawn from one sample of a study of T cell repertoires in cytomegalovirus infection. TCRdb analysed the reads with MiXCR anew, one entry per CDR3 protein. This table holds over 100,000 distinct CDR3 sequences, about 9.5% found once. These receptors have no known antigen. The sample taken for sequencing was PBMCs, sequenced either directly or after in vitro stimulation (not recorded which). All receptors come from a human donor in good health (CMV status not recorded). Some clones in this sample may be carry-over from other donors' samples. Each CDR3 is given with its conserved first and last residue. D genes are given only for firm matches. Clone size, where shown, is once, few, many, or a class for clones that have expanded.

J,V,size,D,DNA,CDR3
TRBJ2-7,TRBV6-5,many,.,TGTGCCAGCAGTTATTGGGGGAACTCCTACGAGCAGTACTTC,CASSYWGNSYEQYF
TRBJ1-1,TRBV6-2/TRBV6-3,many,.,TGTGCCAGCAGTACAGGGAGGTTGAACACTGAAGCTTTCTTT,CASSTGRLNTEAFF
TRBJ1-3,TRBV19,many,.,TGTGCCAGTAGTATAGTTGGAAACACCATATATTTT,CASSIVGNTIYF
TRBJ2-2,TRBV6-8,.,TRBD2,TGTGCCAGCAGGCACTTTCGGCTAGCGGGAGGGAACACCGGGGAGCTGTTTTTT,CASRHFRLAGGNTGELFF
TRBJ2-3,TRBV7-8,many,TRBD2,TGTGCCAGCAGGTCCGGGACTAGCGGGAGCATGGATACGCAGTATTTT,CASRSGTSGSMDTQYF
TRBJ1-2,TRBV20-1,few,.,TGCAGTGCTAGAGCCCCCCAATCACGGACAAGGAGCGATGGCTACACCTTC,CSARAPQSRTRSDGYTF
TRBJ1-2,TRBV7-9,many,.,TGTGCCACCGACCGCGGGGCAAACTATGGCTACACCTTC,CATDRGANYGYTF
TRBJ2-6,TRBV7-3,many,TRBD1,TGTGCCAGCAGCTCAGGACAGGGAGGGGCCAACGTCCTGACTTTC,CASSSGQGGANVLTF
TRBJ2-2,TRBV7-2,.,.,TGTGCCAGCAGCTTAAGGGTCTTAAACACCGGGGAGCTGTTTTTT,CASSLRVLNTGELFF
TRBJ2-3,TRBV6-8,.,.,TGTGCCAGCAGCTGGCCAGATACGCAGTATTTT,CASSWPDTQYF
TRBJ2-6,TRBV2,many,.,TGTGCCAGCAACCCTTCTGGGGCCAACGTCCTGACTTTC,CASNPSGANVLTF
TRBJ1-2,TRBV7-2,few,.,TGTGCCAGCAGCTTAGTATCGTATGGCTACACCTTC,CASSLVSYGYTF
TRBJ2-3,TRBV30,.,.,TGTGCCTGGAGCGGGGACAGCACAGATACGCAGTATTTT,CAWSGDSTDTQYF
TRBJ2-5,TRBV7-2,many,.,TGTGCCAGCAGGATGTACCGGGACAATCAAGAGACCCAGTACTTC,CASRMYRDNQETQYF
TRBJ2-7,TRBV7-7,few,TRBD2,TGTGCCAGCAGCTTGACTAGCGGGGTCTACGAGCAGTACTTC,CASSLTSGVYEQYF
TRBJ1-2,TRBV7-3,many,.,TGTGCCAGCAGCCCCGCGACAGGAGGCACCCCTGCGGGCTACACCTTC,CASSPATGGTPAGYTF
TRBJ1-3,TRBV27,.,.,TGTGCCAGCAGTCTCAGGGTGGGCGGAAACACCATATATTTT,CASSLRVGGNTIYF
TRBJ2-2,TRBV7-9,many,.,TGTGCCAGCAGTCGCGGGTCATACACCGGGGAGCTGTTTTTT,CASSRGSYTGELFF
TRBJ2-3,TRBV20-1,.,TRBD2,TGCAGTGCTAGCCCCCTTGCGGGAGGGCCCACAGATACGCAGTATTTT,CSASPLAGGPTDTQYF
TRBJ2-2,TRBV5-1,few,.,TGCGCCAGCAGCTCGGCAGGGTCCACCGGGGAGCTGTTTTTT,CASSSAGSTGELFF
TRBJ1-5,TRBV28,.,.,TGTGCCAGCAGTTTCAGGATAAATCAGCCCCAGCATTTT,CASSFRINQPQHF
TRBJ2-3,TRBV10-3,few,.,TGTGCCATCAGTGATCGAGAGGACACAGATACGCAGTATTTT,CAISDREDTDTQYF
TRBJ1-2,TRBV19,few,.,TGTGCCAGTGGCGTCCAGGGCGGAGGCGGCTACACCTTC,CASGVQGGGGYTF
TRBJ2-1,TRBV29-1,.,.,TGCAGCGTTGAGGGTGGGGGGTGGGCGGGGACTGAGCAGTTCTTC,CSVEGGGWAGTEQFF
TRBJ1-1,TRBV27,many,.,TGTGCCAGCAGTGCTCGGGGGGGACAAGGACGAGAAGCTTTCTTT,CASSARGGQGREAFF
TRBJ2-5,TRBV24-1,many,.,TGTGCCACCAGTGGGGCAGGGCTTCGAGAGACCCAGTACTTC,CATSGAGLRETQYF
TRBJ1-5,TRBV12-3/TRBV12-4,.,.,TGTGCCAGCAGTTTTGGGGGCCCTGGCAATCAGCCCCAGCATTTT,CASSFGGPGNQPQHF
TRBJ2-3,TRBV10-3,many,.,TGTGCCCTTCGGTCGGGGTCGGCAGATACGCAGTATTTT,CALRSGSADTQYF
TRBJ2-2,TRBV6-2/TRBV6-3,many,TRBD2,TGTGCCAGCAGCAAAGATCTAGCGGCGAACACCGGGGAGCTGTTTTTT,CASSKDLAANTGELFF
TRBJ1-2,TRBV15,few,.,TGTGCCACCAGCAGAGGTGCAGGGCGAGGCTACACCTTC,CATSRGAGRGYTF
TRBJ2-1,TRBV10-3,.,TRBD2,TGTGCCATCAGTGAGCCGGGCGGGACTAGCGGGTACAATGAGCAGTTCTTC,CAISEPGGTSGYNEQFF
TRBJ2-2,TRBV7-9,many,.,TGTGCCAGCAGCTTATGGGGGCCGAACACCGGGGAGCTGTTTTTT,CASSLWGPNTGELFF
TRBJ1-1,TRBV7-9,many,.,TGTGCCAGCAGCCAATACAGGGACCCCATGAACACTGAAGCTTTCTTT,CASSQYRDPMNTEAFF
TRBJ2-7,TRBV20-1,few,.,TGCAGTGGGGCCCGAGCGGGTCACTACGAGCAGTACTTC,CSGARAGHYEQYF
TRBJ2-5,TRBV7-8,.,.,TGTGCCAGCAGCCTTCGGGACAAGCAAGAGACCCAGTACTTC,CASSLRDKQETQYF
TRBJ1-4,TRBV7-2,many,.,TGTGCCAGCAGCTTAGCAGGGCGCCCGGCTGAAAAACTGTTTTTT,CASSLAGRPAEKLFF
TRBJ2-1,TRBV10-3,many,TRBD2,TGTGCCATCAGTGGTTATAGCGGGGGGACCTACAATGAGCAGTTCTTC,CAISGYSGGTYNEQFF
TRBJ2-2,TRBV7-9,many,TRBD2,TGTGCCAGCAGCTTCTCTAGCGGGATCAACGGGGAGCTGTTTTTT,CASSFSSGINGELFF
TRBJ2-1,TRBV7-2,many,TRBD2,TGTGCCAGCAGCCCTAGCGGGAGCTCCTACAATGAGCAGTTCTTC,CASSPSGSSYNEQFF
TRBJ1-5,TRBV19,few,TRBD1,TGTGCCACTAGGACAGGGCTAAATCAGCCCCAGCATTTT,CATRTGLNQPQHF
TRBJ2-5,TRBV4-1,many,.,TGCGCCAGCAGCCAAGAGGGGCGAGGACGCGGGGCCGGGGAGACCCAGTACTTC,CASSQEGRGRGAGETQYF